The T cell receptor beta chain described here comes from a study of Ad26.COV2.S vaccination and SARS-CoV-2 variants (dated by TCRdb to the early 2020s). Broadly, across the study: Vaccine-arm donors were drawn from COV1001, a multicentre, randomized, double-blind, placebo-controlled phase I-IIa trial of Ad26.COV2.S in healthy adults. Throughout the experiments and outcome assessment, investigators stayed blinded to trial group allocation. Ad26.COV2.S was administered intramuscularly at 5 x 10^10 or 1 x 10^11 viral particles, either as a single shot or as two shots given 56 days apart. TCRbeta repertoire sequencing served as the tool for gauging how specific and how broad the SARS-CoV-2-reactive T cell receptors were following Ad26.COV2.S vaccination. Participants in the trial were split at random into five groups of five each, receiving low-dose or high-dose Ad26.COV2.S once or twice, or else placebo on both occasions. A total of about 30 samples were included in the TCR-sequenced set, comprising some 20 Ad26.COV2.S vaccine recipients, 5 placebo recipients and 8 SARS-CoV-2 convalescent individuals.

The immunoSEQ Assay was the method used to sequence TCRbeta CDR3 regions. After extraction, genomic DNA underwent amplification by bias-controlled multiplex PCR, followed by high-throughput sequencing. In the source study's methods: To quantify the absolute abundance of every unique TCRbeta CDR3 region, sequences were collapsed and filtered. T cell fraction was estimated by normalization of TCRbeta template counts to usable DNA, with usable DNA being measured through amplification of reference genes present in all nucleated cells. Repertoire TCRs were annotated as SARS-CoV-2-specific when V gene, CDR3 amino acid sequence and J gene were exactly matched to a known reactive TCR set. The reference SARS-CoV-2 TCR set came from MIRA and was filtered for enrichment in COVID-19-positive ImmuneCODE repertoires, removing public or cross-reactive TCRs. Using the MIRA antigens, annotated TCRs were further analysed by specific ORF or by position within an ORF. Breadth was defined as annotated unique rearrangements over total unique productive rearrangements; depth was the summed frequency of those rearrangements. Two-sided Wilcoxon rank-sum tests were applied when comparing TCR breadth between groups. The table was pulled from immuneACCESS by TCRdb, which kept in-frame rearrangements only. Such tables lose some clones; where checked, under half of the loss comes from unresolved V genes, and the rest has no known cause. D and trimming come from the DNA, and the V and J calls and clone size come from that table. The sample has about 350,000 clones on record, about nine tenths of them singletons. In total, the top ten clones hold around 6.1% of the sample.

The sample's treatment or condition, from its label and the paper: roughly 18 received Ad26.COV2.S at low or high dose, single or two shots; several received placebo; per-sample allocation not given. For vaccine and placebo recipients, repertoires were sequenced using samples collected on day 63 after the first injection. In Cohort 1b, around 25 adults aged 18-55 years were enrolled at a single site in Boston, USA, between 29 July and 7 August 2020. Ad26.COV2.S was a replication-incompetent adenovirus type 26 vector that expressed a prefusion-stabilized SARS-CoV-2 spike protein derived from the original Wuhan strain. Paper-wide results and their limitations: The authors noted that total T cell responses may have been underestimated by the TCR breadth and depth analyses. Vaccine and placebo recipients had comparable non-spike TCR breadth, which fits with the vaccine containing only spike. After vaccination, substantial breadth of spike-specific CD8+ and CD4+ T cell responses was reported. Compared with placebo recipients, Ad26.COV2.S recipients showed higher spike-specific TCR breadth (P = 0.0014). Comparing responses between vaccine doses or regimens was not something the study was powered to do.

Turning to this clone: The antigen it binds to is not known. The record has no base qualities; no much larger clone is one base away.

From cysteine to phenylalanine, the CDR3 is 18 amino acids long. Only the CDR3 part of the read is kept: 54 bases, read in frame from the first base. Sequences SGHRS (CDR1) and YFSETQ (CDR2) are obtained from the germline V gene. Between the V and J ends, shortened by 0 bases and 4 bases respectively, the junction contains 20 bases. The sample in question was peripheral blood, obtained in a trial of Ad26.COV2.S vaccine versus placebo. This clonotype was sampled from a person between 18 and 59 years old who received the Ad26.COV2.S COVID-19 vaccine or a placebo. Recombination connected TRBV5-1 to TRBJ1-3, with TRBD1 tentatively as D gene (6 bases match). The CDR3 protein: CASSLEQGGTVRGNTIYF. The nucleotide sequence reads TGCGCCAGCAGCTTGGAACAGGGAGGGACGGTCCGAGGAAACACCATATATTTT.